A selection of T cell receptor beta chains follows, all from one sample in a study of PD-L1 blockade in urothelial cancer. Sequencing was performed with immunoSEQ multiplex PCR; in TCRdb, only in-frame clones are kept and a portion is missing. The sample includes 35,000 to 45,000 clones, about a third of them seen just once. The specimen comprised tumor tissue, sampled before atezolizumab (anti-PD-L1) treatment. The receptors come from a man between 60 and 75 years old with urothelial cancer. The CDR3 runs from the conserved cysteine through the conserved F or W. The D gene is left open where the match is weak. Some rows mark clone size as missing; the rest say once, few, many or name a class of expanded clone.

d_call	cdr3_length	v_call	j_call	clone_size	cdr3_aa	cdr3_nt
TRBD2	15	TRBV11-3	TRBJ2-2	.	CASRLAGGNTGELFF	TGTGCCAGCAGACTAGCGGGAGGGAACACCGGGGAGCTGTTTTTT
.	13	TRBV29-1	TRBJ2-7	.	CSVEVQGSYEQYF	TGCAGCGTTGAGGTGCAGGGTTCCTACGAGCAGTACTTC
.	15	TRBV28	TRBJ1-2	.	CASSFDTTGGRGYTF	TGTGCCAGCAGTTTTGACACGACAGGCGGCCGAGGCTACACCTTC
.	16	TRBV19	TRBJ2-3	.	CASTKKMGGNTDTQYF	TGTGCCAGTACCAAAAAGATGGGCGGGAACACAGATACGCAGTATTTT
.	14	TRBV9	TRBJ2-1	few	CASSVVSPHNEQFF	TGTGCCAGCAGCGTAGTTAGCCCTCACAATGAGCAGTTCTTC
.	14	TRBV18	TRBJ1-2	.	CASSPPGPNYGYTF	TGTGCCAGCTCACCACCGGGACCTAACTATGGCTACACCTTC
.	13	TRBV10-1	TRBJ2-3	.	CASSESLADTQYF	TGCGCCAGCAGTGAGTCGTTAGCAGATACGCAGTATTTT
TRBD2	16	TRBV5-1	TRBJ2-5	.	CASSLGRLAGVETQYF	TGCGCCAGCAGCTTGGGGAGACTAGCGGGAGTGGAGACCCAGTACTTC
.	14	TRBV28	TRBJ1-5	.	CASGPPGSNQPQHF	TGTGCCAGCGGGCCACCGGGCAGTAATCAGCCCCAGCATTTT
TRBD1	15	TRBV25-1	TRBJ1-2	.	CASSETGGRDYGYTF	TGTGCCAGCAGTGAAACAGGGGGAAGGGACTATGGCTACACCTTC
.	14	TRBV2	TRBJ1-4	.	CASYFPGRDEKLFF	TGTGCCAGCTATTTCCCGGGGCGAGATGAAAAACTGTTTTTT
.	13	TRBV6-8	TRBJ1-4	.	CASRRTANEKLFF	TGTGCCAGCAGACGAACAGCTAATGAAAAACTGTTTTTT
.	13	TRBV6-8	TRBJ1-4	medium-sized	CASSYTMNEKLFF	TGTGCCAGCAGTTACACTATGAATGAAAAACTGTTTTTT
.	13	TRBV29-1	TRBJ2-5	few	CSAAGGLQETQYF	TGCAGCGCCGCAGGGGGACTACAAGAGACCCAGTACTTC
.	15	TRBV11-3	TRBJ1-1	.	CASSSQSTGNTEAFF	TGTGCCAGCAGCTCACAATCCACAGGGAACACTGAAGCTTTCTTT
TRBD2	16	TRBV11-3	TRBJ2-3	.	CASSFASGGSTDTQYF	TGTGCCAGCAGCTTCGCTAGCGGGGGGAGCACAGATACGCAGTATTTT
.	13	TRBV29-1	TRBJ1-5	.	CSVVTAGNQPQHF	TGCAGCGTTGTTACTGCGGGGAATCAGCCCCAGCATTTT
TRBD2	19	TRBV30	TRBJ2-1	.	CAWSEPGLAGEVAYNEQFF	TGTGCCTGGAGTGAGCCGGGACTAGCGGGAGAGGTGGCCTACAATGAGCAGTTCTTC
.	17	TRBV10-2	TRBJ2-3	.	CASSESGTSSSTDTQYF	TGCGCCAGCAGTGAGTCAGGTACTAGCTCGAGCACAGATACGCAGTATTTT
.	13	TRBV29-1	TRBJ2-5	.	CSVWWGSWETQYF	TGCAGCGTCTGGTGGGGATCCTGGGAGACCCAGTACTTC
.	16	TRBV6-4	TRBJ1-5	many	CASSEALSRVKQPQHF	TGTGCCAGCAGTGAAGCGCTTTCCAGGGTCAAACAGCCCCAGCATTTT
TRBD1	15	TRBV27	TRBJ1-1	.	CASSRRGQGASEAFF	TGTGCCAGCAGTCGAAGGGGACAGGGGGCCTCTGAAGCTTTCTTT
.	14	TRBV6-8	TRBJ1-5	many	CASRRTGRNQPQHF	TGTGCCAGCAGACGCACAGGGAGGAATCAGCCCCAGCATTTT
.	16	TRBV5-1	TRBJ2-2	.	CASTGEGTVNTGELFF	TGCGCCAGCACCGGAGAAGGGACGGTGAACACCGGGGAGCTGTTTTTT
.	14	TRBV6-7	TRBJ2-7	.	CASIDPGRIYEQYF	TGTGCCAGCATCGATCCCGGACGGATCTACGAGCAGTACTTC
TRBD2	15	TRBV5-1	TRBJ2-2	.	CASSLSSGNTGELFF	TGCGCCAGCAGCTTATCTAGCGGGAACACCGGGGAGCTGTTTTTT
TRBD1	16	TRBV6-8	TRBJ1-2	.	CASSSFPPGGHYGYTF	TGTGCCAGCAGTTCCTTCCCTCCAGGGGGGCACTATGGCTACACCTTC
.	13	TRBV6-8	TRBJ1-2	few	CASSYQGRDGYTF	TGTGCCAGCAGTTACCAGGGGAGGGATGGCTACACCTTC
.	12	TRBV6-8	TRBJ2-1	few	CASSYSRREQFF	TGTGCCAGCAGTTACTCCAGACGAGAGCAGTTCTTC
.	16	TRBV25-1	TRBJ1-4	few	CASSVMGGGGNEKLFF	TGTGCCAGCAGTGTCATGGGGGGGGGTGGAAATGAAAAACTGTTTTTT
.	15	TRBV10-2	TRBJ1-5	.	CASSELLGGYQPQHF	TGCGCCAGCAGTGAGTTGCTGGGGGGGTATCAGCCCCAGCATTTT
.	16	TRBV6-8	TRBJ1-5	few	CASSYSARGGNQPQHF	TGTGCCAGCAGTTACTCTGCGCGGGGTGGCAATCAGCCCCAGCATTTT
TRBD2	15	TRBV10-1	TRBJ2-1	.	CASSGGGFSYNEQFF	TGCGCCAGCAGTGGCGGGGGGTTCTCCTACAATGAGCAGTTCTTC
.	15	TRBV19	TRBJ1-5	.	CASSIEGTRGQPQHF	TGTGCCAGTAGTATTGAGGGGACGAGAGGTCAGCCCCAGCATTTT
.	12	TRBV19	TRBJ1-5	.	CASSITRQPQHF	TGTGCCAGTAGTATCACTCGTCAGCCCCAGCATTTT
.	16	TRBV11-3	TRBJ1-1	many	CASSLGSGGLSTEAFF	TGTGCCAGCAGCTTAGGTAGCGGGGGGCTTAGCACTGAAGCTTTCTTT
TRBD1	14	TRBV29-1	TRBJ1-1	.	CSVQGANRNTEAFF	TGCAGCGTACAGGGGGCGAATAGGAACACTGAAGCTTTCTTT
.	14	TRBV6-8	TRBJ2-2	.	CASRDVLSSGELFF	TGTGCCAGCAGGGACGTTTTGAGTTCCGGGGAGCTGTTTTTT
TRBD1	16	TRBV30	TRBJ2-2	few	CAWGSFGTGITGELFF	TGTGCCTGGGGGAGCTTTGGGACAGGGATCACCGGGGAGCTGTTTTTT
TRBD1	15	TRBV5-1	TRBJ1-2	few	CASSLTGTGIYGYTF	TGCGCCAGCAGCTTGACCGGGACAGGGATATATGGCTACACCTTC
TRBD1	15	TRBV5-1	TRBJ2-3	.	CASSAGQGRADTQYF	TGCGCCAGCAGCGCAGGACAGGGACGGGCAGATACGCAGTATTTT
.	13	TRBV28	TRBJ1-1	.	CASSPGGYTEAFF	TGTGCCAGCAGCCCGGGGGGCTACACTGAAGCTTTCTTT
.	15	TRBV6-4	TRBJ1-3	.	CASSEMRGYGNTIYF	TGTGCCAGCAGTGAAATGCGGGGATACGGAAACACCATATATTTT
.	15	TRBV16	TRBJ1-5	.	CASSQPDGDQGPQHF	TGTGCCAGCAGCCAACCCGACGGGGACCAGGGGCCCCAGCATTTT
.	13	TRBV7-1	TRBJ1-1	few	CASSSSMNTEAFF	TGTGCCAGCAGCTCGTCCATGAACACTGAAGCTTTCTTT
.	12	TRBV9	TRBJ2-1	.	CASSRSYNEQFF	TGTGCCAGCAGCCGGAGCTATAATGAGCAGTTCTTC
.	14	TRBV18	TRBJ2-3	.	CASSPSFSTDTQYF	TGTGCCAGCTCACCCTCCTTTAGCACAGATACGCAGTATTTT
.	13	TRBV10-2	TRBJ1-1	.	CASRATGDTEAFF	TGCGCCAGCAGAGCGACCGGGGACACTGAAGCTTTCTTT